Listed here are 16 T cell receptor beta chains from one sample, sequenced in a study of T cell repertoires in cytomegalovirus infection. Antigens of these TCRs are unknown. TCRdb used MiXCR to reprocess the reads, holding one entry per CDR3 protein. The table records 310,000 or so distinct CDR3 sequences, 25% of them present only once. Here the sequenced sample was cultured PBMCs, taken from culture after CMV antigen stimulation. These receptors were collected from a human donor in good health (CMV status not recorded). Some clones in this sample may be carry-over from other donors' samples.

Here the CDR3 reads CASSRQGSNEQYF. Here the CDR3 DNA reads TGTGCCAGCAGCCGACAGGGATCCAACGAGCAGTACTTC. The J gene is TRBJ2-7, the V gene TRBV3-1; TRBD1 matches 7 bases. Germline CDR1 LGHDT, CDR2 YNNKEL (reference sequence). The V gene end was trimmed by 4 bases and the J gene end by 5 bases; junction bases not matched to a gene: 5. CDR3 length: 13 residues.

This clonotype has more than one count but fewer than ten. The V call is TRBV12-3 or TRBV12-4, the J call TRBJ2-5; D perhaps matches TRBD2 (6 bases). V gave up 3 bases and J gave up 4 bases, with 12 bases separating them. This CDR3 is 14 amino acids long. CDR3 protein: CASSFGGSGETQYF. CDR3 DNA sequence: TGTGCCAGCAGTTTCGGAGGGTCCGGAGAGACCCAGTACTTC.

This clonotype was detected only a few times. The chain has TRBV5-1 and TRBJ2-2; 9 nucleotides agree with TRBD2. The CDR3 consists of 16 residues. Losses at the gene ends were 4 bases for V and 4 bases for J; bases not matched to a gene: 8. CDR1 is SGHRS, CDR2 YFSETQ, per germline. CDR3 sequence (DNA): TGCGCCAGCAGCCCTGCTAGCGGGGCTACCACCGGGGAGCTGTTTTTT. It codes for CASSPASGATTGELFF.

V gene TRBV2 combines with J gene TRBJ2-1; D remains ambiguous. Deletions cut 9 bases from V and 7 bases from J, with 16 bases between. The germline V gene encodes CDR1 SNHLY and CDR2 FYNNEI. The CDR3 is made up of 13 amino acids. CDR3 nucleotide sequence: TGTGCCAGTCCCCAACGATCCTCTAATGAGCAGTTCTTC. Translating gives CASPQRSSNEQFF.

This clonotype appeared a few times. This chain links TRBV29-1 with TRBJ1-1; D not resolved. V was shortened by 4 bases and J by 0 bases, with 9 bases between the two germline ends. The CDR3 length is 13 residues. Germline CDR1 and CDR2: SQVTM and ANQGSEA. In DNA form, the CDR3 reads TGCAGCGTTGTAAAACATCTGAACACTGAAGCTTTCTTT. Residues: CSVVKHLNTEAFF.

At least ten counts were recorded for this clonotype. For the CDR3, the DNA is TGTGCCAGCAGCTTAGCGTCCCCCGGGGAGCTGTTTTTT. Its protein product is CASSLASPGELFF. V gene TRBV7-2 combines with J gene TRBJ2-2; the D is unclear. The length of the CDR3 is 13 residues. CDR1 is SGHTA and CDR2 is FQGNSA in the germline V gene. V lost 0 bases and J 6 bases, leaving 5 bases between the germline ends.

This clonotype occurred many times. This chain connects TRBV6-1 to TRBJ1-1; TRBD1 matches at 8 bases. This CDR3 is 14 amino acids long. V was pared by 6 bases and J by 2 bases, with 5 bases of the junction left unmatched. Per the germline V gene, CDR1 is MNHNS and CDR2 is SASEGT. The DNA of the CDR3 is TGTGCCAGCAGCGACAGGGGCCCTAACACTGAAGCTTTCTTT. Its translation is CASSDRGPNTEAFF.

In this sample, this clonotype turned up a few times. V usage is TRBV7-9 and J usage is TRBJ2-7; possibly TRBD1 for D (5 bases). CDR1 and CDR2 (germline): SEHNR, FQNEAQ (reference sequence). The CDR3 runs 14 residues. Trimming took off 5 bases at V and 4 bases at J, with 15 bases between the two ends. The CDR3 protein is CASSLSGSAYEQYV. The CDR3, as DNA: TGTGCCAGCAGCCTCTCAGGGTCGGCGTACGAGCAGTACGTC.

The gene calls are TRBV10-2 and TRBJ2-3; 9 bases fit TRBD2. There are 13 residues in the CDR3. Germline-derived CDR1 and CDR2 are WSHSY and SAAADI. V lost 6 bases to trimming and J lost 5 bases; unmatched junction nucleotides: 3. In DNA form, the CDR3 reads TGCGCCAGCAGCCGGACTAGCGTAGATACGCAGTATTTT. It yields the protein CASSRTSVDTQYF.

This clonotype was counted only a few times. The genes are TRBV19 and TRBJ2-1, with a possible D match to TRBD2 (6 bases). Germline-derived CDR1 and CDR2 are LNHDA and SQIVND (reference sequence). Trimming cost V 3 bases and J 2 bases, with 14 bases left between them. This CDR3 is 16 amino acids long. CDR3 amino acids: CASSIGAGPPYNEQFF. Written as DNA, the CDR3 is TGTGCCAGTAGTATCGGGGCGGGGCCACCCTACAATGAGCAGTTCTTC.

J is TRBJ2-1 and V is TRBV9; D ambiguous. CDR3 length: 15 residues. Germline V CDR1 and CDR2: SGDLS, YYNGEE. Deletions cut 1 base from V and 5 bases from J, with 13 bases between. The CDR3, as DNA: TGTGCCAGCAGCGTAACCCTAGTGTTGGACAATGAGCAGTTCTTC. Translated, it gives CASSVTLVLDNEQFF.

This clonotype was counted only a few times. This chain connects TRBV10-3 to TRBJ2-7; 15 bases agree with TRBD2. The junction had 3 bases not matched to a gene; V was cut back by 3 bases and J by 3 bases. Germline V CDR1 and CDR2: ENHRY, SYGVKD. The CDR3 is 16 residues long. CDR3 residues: CAISDPGLAGGYEQYF. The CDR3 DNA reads TGTGCCATCAGTGACCCGGGACTAGCGGGAGGCTACGAGCAGTACTTC.

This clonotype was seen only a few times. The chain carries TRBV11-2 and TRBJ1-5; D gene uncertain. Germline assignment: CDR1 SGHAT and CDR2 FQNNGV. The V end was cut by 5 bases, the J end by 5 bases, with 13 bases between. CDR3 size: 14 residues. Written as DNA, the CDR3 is TGTGCCAGCAGCCAGGAAGTTTGGGATCAGCCCCAGCATTTT. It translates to CASSQEVWDQPQHF.

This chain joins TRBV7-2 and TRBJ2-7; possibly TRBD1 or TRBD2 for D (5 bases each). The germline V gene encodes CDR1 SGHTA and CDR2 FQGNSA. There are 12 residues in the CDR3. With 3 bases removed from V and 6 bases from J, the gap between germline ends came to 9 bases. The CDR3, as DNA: TGTGCCAGCAGCTTCCGGGACCTCGAGCAGTACTTC. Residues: CASSFRDLEQYF. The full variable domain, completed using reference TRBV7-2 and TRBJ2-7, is GAGVSQSPSNKVTEKGKDVELRCDPISGHTALYWYRQSLGQGLEFLIYFQGNSAPDKSGLPSDRFSAERTGGSVSTLTIQRTQQEDSAVYLCASSFRDLEQYFGPGTRLTVT.

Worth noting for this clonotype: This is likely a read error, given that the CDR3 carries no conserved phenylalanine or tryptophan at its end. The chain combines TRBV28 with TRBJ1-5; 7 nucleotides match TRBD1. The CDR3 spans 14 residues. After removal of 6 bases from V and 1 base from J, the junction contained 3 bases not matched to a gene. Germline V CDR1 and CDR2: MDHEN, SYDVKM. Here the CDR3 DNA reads TGTGCCAGCAGAAAGGGGGCAAGCAATCAGCCCCAGCATTCT. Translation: CASRKGASNQPQHS.

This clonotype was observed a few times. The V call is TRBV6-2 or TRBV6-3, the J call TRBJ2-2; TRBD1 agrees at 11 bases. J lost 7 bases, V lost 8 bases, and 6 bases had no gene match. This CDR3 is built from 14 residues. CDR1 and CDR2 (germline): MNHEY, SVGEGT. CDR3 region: CASRTGGQGGELFF. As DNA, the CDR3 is TGTGCCAGCCGGACAGGGGGCCAAGGCGGGGAGCTGTTTTTT.